This TCR beta chain comes out of a study of OX40 agonist ivuxolimab in advanced cancers. Turning to the study itself: Ivuxolimab, an agonistic anti-OX40 (CD134) antibody, was given to patients. Findings and limits, study-wide: By week 6 at 0.1 to 3.0 mg/kg, blood CD4+ and CD8+ T cells had expanded clonally. Low levels of normalized T-cell clonal expansion also appeared in some nonresponders. Partial responders treated at 0.1-3.0 mg/kg exhibited clonal expansion among the lowest measured.

Measured with immunoSEQ multiplex PCR; TCRdb has only the in-frame clones, and not every one. The table lists about 58,000 clones, roughly 77% of them singletons. As regards this clone: Antigen unknown.

The sample here was CD4+ or CD8+ T cells sorted from blood, taken in a trial of the OX40 agonist ivuxolimab. The TCR comes from an adult with an advanced solid tumor such as melanoma, head and neck, liver or kidney cancer.

CDR3 in DNA: TGTGCCAGCAGCTTGTCCGGGCTTAACTATGGCTACACCTTC. Translating gives CASSLSGLNYGYTF. The chain is built from TRBV5-8 and TRBJ1-2; D call uncertain. Germline V gene lookup returns CDR1 SGHTS and CDR2 YDEGEE. V shed 1 base and J shed 1 base, with 8 bases lying between them. The CDR3 spans 14 residues. The full variable domain, in which reference TRBV5-8 and TRBJ1-2 provide the parts outside the CDR3, is EAGVTQSPTHLIKTRGQQATLRCSPISGHTSVYWYQQALGLGLQFLLWYDEGEERNRGNFPPRFSGRQFPNYSSELNVNALELEDSALYLCASSLSGLNYGYTFGSGTRLTVV.